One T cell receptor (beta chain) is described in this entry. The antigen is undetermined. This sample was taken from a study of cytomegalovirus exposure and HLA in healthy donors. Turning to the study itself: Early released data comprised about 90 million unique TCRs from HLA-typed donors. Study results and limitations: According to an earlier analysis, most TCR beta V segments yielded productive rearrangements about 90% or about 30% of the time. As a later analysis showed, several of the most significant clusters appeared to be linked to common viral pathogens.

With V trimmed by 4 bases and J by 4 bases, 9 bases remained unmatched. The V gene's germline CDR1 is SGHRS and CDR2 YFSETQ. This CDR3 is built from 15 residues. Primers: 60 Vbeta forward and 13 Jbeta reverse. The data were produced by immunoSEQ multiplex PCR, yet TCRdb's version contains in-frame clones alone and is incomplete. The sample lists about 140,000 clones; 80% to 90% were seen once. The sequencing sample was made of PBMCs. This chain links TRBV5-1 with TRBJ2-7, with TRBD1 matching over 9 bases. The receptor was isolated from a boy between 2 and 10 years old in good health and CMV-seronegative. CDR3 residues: CASSPTGQGLYEQYF. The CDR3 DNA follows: TGCGCCAGCAGCCCCACGGGACAGGGCCTGTACGAGCAGTACTTC.